A selection of T cell receptor beta chains follows, all from one sample in a study of cytomegalovirus exposure and HLA in healthy donors. Generated by immunoSEQ multiplex PCR, the TCRdb table keeps only in-frame clones and is missing some. The table includes about 190,000 clones, 70% to 75% detected once. The sequencing sample was made of PBMCs. The source is a man aged 25 to 40 in good health and CMV-seropositive. Both conserved end residues are part of each CDR3. A D gene is named only where the DNA matches it firmly. Clone size is given for some rows only: seen once, a few or many times, or a class if the clone is expanded.

few TRBD1 TRBJ2-7 TRBV28 TGTGCCAGCAGTCAGGGGGCGTCCTACGAGCAGTACTTC CASSQGASYEQYF
NA NA TRBJ1-5 TRBV5-5 TGTGCCAGCAGTTTGGGACCCTGGAGCGGGAGCAATCAGCCCCAGCATTTT CASSLGPWSGSNQPQHF
NA TRBD2 TRBJ2-7 TRBV19 TGTGCCAGTAGTTCAGTGACTAGCGGGTACGAGCAGTACTTC CASSSVTSGYEQYF
NA TRBD1 TRBJ1-1 TRBV7-6 TGTGCCAGCAGCTTAAATCAGGGGGGTGGCACTGAAGCTTTCTTT CASSLNQGGGTEAFF
NA TRBD1 TRBJ2-5 TRBV11-2 TGTGCCAGCAGCCCAACAGGGGAAGAGACCCAGTACTTC CASSPTGEETQYF
NA NA TRBJ2-4 TRBV9 TGTGCCAGCAGCGTGGACTCCAAAAACATTCAGTACTTC CASSVDSKNIQYF
NA TRBD1 TRBJ2-1 TRBV9 TGTGCCAGCAGCCACGGGGCAGGGGGCCAGGATGAGCAGTTCTTC CASSHGAGGQDEQFF
NA NA TRBJ2-1 TRBV28 TGTGCCAGCCACACAGGGTTGGCTGAGCAGTTCTTC CASHTGLAEQFF
NA NA TRBJ1-6 TRBV30 TGTGCCTGGAGTGTCGGCGGAGCGAGCTCCTATAATTCACCCCTCCACTTT CAWSVGGASSYNSPLHF
few TRBD2 TRBJ2-7 TRBV25-1 TGTGCCAGCAGTGAGGGGGGGGGCGAGCAGTACTTC CASSEGGGEQYF
NA NA TRBJ1-1 TRBV2 TGTGCCAGCAGTGAAGACAGGGCCCTGAACACTGAAGCTTTCTTT CASSEDRALNTEAFF
NA NA TRBJ2-7 TRBV5-5 TGTGCCAGCAGCTTAAAAAGACAAGGCCTTTCCTACGAGCAGTACTTC CASSLKRQGLSYEQYF
NA NA TRBJ2-6 TRBV9 TGTGCCAGCTTGGACGGTCCGGAGGCTGGGGCCAACGTCCTGACTTTC CASLDGPEAGANVLTF
NA NA TRBJ1-1 TRBV6-1 TGTGCCAGCAGCCTAAATCCGAGTACTGAAGCTTTCTTT CASSLNPSTEAFF
NA NA TRBJ2-1 TRBV7-2 TGTGCCAGCAGCTTACCCGTACTAGATGAGCAGTTCTTC CASSLPVLDEQFF
NA TRBD1 TRBJ2-5 TRBV27 TGTGCCAGCAGTGGACAGGGCCAAGAGACCCAGTACTTC CASSGQGQETQYF
few NA TRBJ2-1 TRBV7-3 TGTGCCAGCAGCTCTCTCGCGGGGACTCTTAATGAGCAGTTCTTC CASSSLAGTLNEQFF
NA NA TRBJ2-5 TRBV27 TGTGCCAGCAGTTTAAGGTGGGGCAGTTGGGAGACCCAGTACTTC CASSLRWGSWETQYF
NA TRBD1 TRBJ2-5 TRBV18 TGTGCCAGCTCTCTCGGTGCCCAGGGGGCCCAGGAGACCCAGTACTTC CASSLGAQGAQETQYF
NA TRBD1 TRBJ2-7 TRBV7-2 TGTGCCAGCAGCCCAAGACAGGGGGCTTACGAGCAGTACTTC CASSPRQGAYEQYF
NA TRBD2 TRBJ2-3 TRBV7-2 TGTGCCAGCAGCTTATGGACTAGCGGGGCCCTCGCGACGCAGTATTTT CASSLWTSGALATQYF
NA NA TRBJ2-7 TRBV7-9 TGTGCCAGCAGCGGTAGCCACGAGCAGTACTTC CASSGSHEQYF
NA NA TRBJ2-1 TRBV28 TGTGCCAGCAGTGCACAGGGTTGGGAGCAGTTCTTC CASSAQGWEQFF
NA NA TRBJ2-3 TRBV5-6 TGTGCCAGCCGCCGTGAAAGTGCGGCTACGCAGTATTTT CASRRESAATQYF
NA TRBD1 TRBJ1-2 TRBV4-1 TGCGCCAGCAGCCCCAGATCCGTCGGGACAGGGGGAGTTAACTATGGCTACACCTTC CASSPRSVGTGGVNYGYTF
NA NA TRBJ2-7 TRBV27 TGTGCCAGCAGTTCGCCAGGGAAAAATTACGAGCAGTACTTC CASSSPGKNYEQYF
few TRBD1 TRBJ2-7 TRBV6-6 TGTGCCAGCAGTTTAACAGGGGGCAAGTACGAGCAGTACTTC CASSLTGGKYEQYF
NA TRBD2 TRBJ2-1 TRBV4-2 TGTGCCAGCAGCCAAGACCTAGCGGGTGGGGGTGAGCAGTTCTTC CASSQDLAGGGEQFF
NA TRBD1 TRBJ2-3 TRBV2 TGTGCCAGCCGAGGACAGGACCAAGATACGCAGTATTTT CASRGQDQDTQYF
NA NA TRBJ2-4 TRBV7-2 TGTGCCAGCAGCTTAGGACTTAGCAAAAACATTCAGTACTTC CASSLGLSKNIQYF
NA TRBD1 TRBJ2-7 TRBV5-4 TGTGCCAGCAGCCCGCGACAGGGCCAGACCTACGAGCAGTACTTC CASSPRQGQTYEQYF
NA NA TRBJ2-3 TRBV18 TGTGCCAGCTCAACCCGACAGCCAGATACGCAGTATTTT CASSTRQPDTQYF
once NA TRBJ2-3 TRBV9 TGTGCCAGCAGCGTAGGAAAGGCGGGCGGGGTGATTCGGGATACGCAGTATTTT CASSVGKAGGVIRDTQYF
NA NA TRBJ1-6 TRBV27 TGTGCCAGCAGCGCGGGAGGAGGTTCACCCCTCCACTTT CASSAGGGSPLHF
NA NA TRBJ1-5 TRBV21-1 TGTGCCAGCAGCAAAATTCCAGGCAAGGATAGCAATCAGCCCCAGCATTTT CASSKIPGKDSNQPQHF
once NA TRBJ2-3 TRBV28 TGTGCCATCACTACCCCCGCAGATACGCAGTATTTT CAITTPADTQYF
NA TRBD1 TRBJ1-4 TRBV7-3 TGTGCCAGCAGCGAAAAAATGGGGACAGGGTCGATCCTTAATGAAAAACTGTTTTTT CASSEKMGTGSILNEKLFF
NA TRBD1 TRBJ1-1 TRBV9 TGTGCCAGCAGCCCAGGGGACAGGGGGCTTCGGACTGAAGCTTTCTTT CASSPGDRGLRTEAFF
few NA TRBJ1-1 TRBV7-2 TGTGCCAGCAGCTTAGGGCGGATCACTGAAGCTTTCTTT CASSLGRITEAFF
once NA TRBJ1-4 TRBV5-8 TGTGCCAGCAGCCAGGGAAGCGCTAATGAAAAACTGTTTTTT CASSQGSANEKLFF
few TRBD2 TRBJ2-2 TRBV13 TGTGCCAGCAGCTTCGGGGGGGCGTACACCGGGGAGCTGTTTTTT CASSFGGAYTGELFF
NA NA TRBJ1-3 TRBV19 TGTGCCAGTAGATCCAGTCACTCTGGAAACACCATATATTTT CASRSSHSGNTIYF
NA NA TRBJ1-1 TRBV11-1 TGTGCCAGCAGCTTAGTTATACAACCGAACACTGAAGCTTTCTTT CASSLVIQPNTEAFF
NA NA TRBJ1-4 TRBV6-6 TGTGCCAGCAGGAAAGGGGGTATGGGGACTAATGAAAAACTGTTTTTT CASRKGGMGTNEKLFF
NA NA TRBJ2-3 TRBV7-9 TGTGCCAGCAGCTTAACGGGGACAGATACGCAGTATTTT CASSLTGTDTQYF
NA NA TRBJ1-2 TRBV10-1 TGCGCCAGCAGCTTAGGACACGTTTATGGCTACACCTTC CASSLGHVYGYTF
NA TRBD1 TRBJ1-2 TRBV2 TGTGCCAGCAGGGTAATGGGACAGGGGAGTGGTGCCTTC CASRVMGQGSGAF
NA TRBD1 TRBJ2-1 TRBV7-3 TGTGCCAGCAGCTTGGGACAGGGCCAATACAATGAGCAGTTCTTC CASSLGQGQYNEQFF
NA NA TRBJ2-3 TRBV18 TGTGCCAGCTCACCAGGGGGGAGTGCAGATACGCAGTATTTT CASSPGGSADTQYF
once TRBD2 TRBJ2-3 TRBV4-2 TGTGCCAGCAGCCTAGGACTAGCGGGAGAGGGGGATACGCAGTATTTT CASSLGLAGEGDTQYF
NA TRBD1 TRBJ2-5 TRBV10-3 TGTGCCATACAGGGGGCGGGGGAGACCCAGTACTTC CAIQGAGETQYF
NA TRBD2 TRBJ2-1 TRBV6-5 TGTGCCAGCCAGACTAGCGGGGGCTCCTACAATGAGCAGTTCTTC CASQTSGGSYNEQFF
NA NA TRBJ2-3 TRBV4-1 TGCGCCAGCAGCCAAGCCTCCCGGGAGCCGTGGCCAGATACGCAGTATTTT CASSQASREPWPDTQYF
NA NA TRBJ1-1 TRBV6-5 TGTGCCAGCAGTCTGGGACACGAGAACACTGAAGCTTTCTTT CASSLGHENTEAFF
NA TRBD1 TRBJ2-2 TRBV11-3 TGTGCCAGCAGCTCGAGGACAGGGGACACCGGGGAGCTGTTTTTT CASSSRTGDTGELFF
NA NA TRBJ1-1 TRBV7-9 TGTGCCACCCGGGGGGACACTGAAGCTTTCTTT CATRGDTEAFF
few NA TRBJ2-2 TRBV5-6 TGTGCCAGCAGCTTCGGGGGAGGCGTCACCGGGGAGCTGTTTTTT CASSFGGGVTGELFF
NA TRBD2 TRBJ2-5 TRBV29-1 TGCAGCGTTGACAGGACGGGGGGCCAAGAGACCCAGTACTTC CSVDRTGGQETQYF
NA NA TRBJ1-1 TRBV30 TGTGCCTGGAGTGTACGTGGGCAGCCGATAGAAGCTTTCTTT CAWSVRGQPIEAFF